This T cell receptor (beta chain) is from a study of blood T cell repertoires in COVID-19. Overall study context: Specimens from acute and convalescent COVID-19 originated in the United States, Italy and Spain. In each case, the material was cDNA or gDNA derived from T cells, B-cell-depleted T cells, or PBMCs.

The Seattle patients, enrolled during active infection, were followed longitudinally. Germline CDR1 is ENHRY and CDR2 is SYGVKD. CDR3 length: 15 residues. V trimming: 6 bases; J trimming: 5 bases; junction bases outside the gene matches: 8. Authors' data handling: Reference gene primer amplification in the assay estimated nucleated cell counts. Measured with immunoSEQ multiplex PCR; TCRdb has only the in-frame clones, and not every one. For V, J and clone size, that table is used; D and trimming come from the DNA. The table records some 200,000 clones, 85% of them present only once. The genes are TRBV10-3 and TRBJ2-2; 8 bases are a match to TRBD1. Sequenced material: peripheral blood. The TCR comes from a woman in her 70s with COVID-19, enrolled during active disease. The CDR3 nucleotides are TGTGCCATCAGCGCCAGGGGGCCGGAGACCGGGGAGCTGTTTTTT. Residues: CAISARGPETGELFF.